Presented here are 14 T cell receptor beta chains from one specimen sequenced in a study of cytomegalovirus exposure and HLA in healthy donors. The primer mix had 60 Vbeta and 13 Jbeta primers. Some clones are missing from TCRdb's copy, which holds only in-frame ones; the method was immunoSEQ multiplex PCR. This sample has roughly 100,000 clones; 65% to 85% occur once, and the top ten carry around 2.6%. The material sequenced was PBMCs. Source of these receptors: a male donor in good health and CMV-seropositive.

This clone has just one count. The same CDR3 also results from other DNA sequences found in this sample. The gene calls are TRBV9 and TRBJ2-3; TRBD2 matches at 7 bases. CDR3 length equals 16 residues. CDR1 and CDR2 from the germline V gene are SGDLS and YYNGEE. The V segment lost 0 bases and the J segment 2 bases; nucleotides outside the gene matches: 6. CDR3 protein: CASSVGASGYTDTQYF. In DNA form, the CDR3 reads TGTGCCAGCAGCGTAGGGGCTAGCGGCTACACAGATACGCAGTATTTT.

The J gene is TRBJ2-3, the V gene TRBV27; D perhaps matches TRBD2 (5 bases). CDR3 length: 15 residues. The germline V and J ends were trimmed by 3 bases and 2 bases, with 12 bases remaining between them. Germline V gives CDR1 MNHEY, CDR2 SMNVEV (reference sequence). CDR3 residues: CASSLHSAITDTQYF. The CDR3 region has the DNA TGTGCCAGCAGTTTGCATAGCGCAATCACAGATACGCAGTATTTT.

The chain links TRBV6-5 to TRBJ2-7; D unresolved. V shed 3 bases and J shed 9 bases, with 18 bases lying between them. The CDR3 extends over 14 amino acids. Germline-derived CDR1 and CDR2 are MNHEY and SVGAGI. The CDR3 DNA sequence: TGTGCCAGCAGTTATTCTGACAAACGGAACGGGCAGTACTTC. This translates into CASSYSDKRNGQYF.

The chain joins TRBV4-2 to TRBJ1-3; no reliable D call. The CDR3 spans 13 residues. The ends were cut back, 1 base at V and 3 bases at J, with 4 bases in the middle. CDR1 LGHNA and CDR2 YNFKEQ come from the germline V gene. This CDR3 is CASSQARGNTIYF. The CDR3 nucleotides read TGTGCCAGCAGCCAAGCCCGTGGAAACACCATATATTTT.

The CDR3 DNA reads TGTGCCAGCAGCCTTGTTATAGACACCATATATTTT. This translates into CASSLVIDTIYF. The chain links TRBV7-2 to TRBJ1-3; D not certain. Germline CDR1 reads SGHTA; CDR2 reads FQGNSA. This CDR3 is built from 12 residues. Trimming shortened V by 5 bases and J by 8 bases, and 10 bases separated the two germline ends.

The chain recombines TRBV7-3 with TRBJ1-1, with a weak D call TRBD1 (5 bases). The V and J ends lost 2 bases and 7 bases respectively, with 11 bases between them. In germline, CDR1 is SGHTA, CDR2 FQGTGA. This CDR3 contains 13 residues. The DNA of the CDR3 is TGTGCCAGCAGCTTAGAAGGGGCTGGTGAAGCTTTCTTT. Translated: CASSLEGAGEAFF.

The chain recombines TRBV28 with TRBJ2-5; 11 positions agree with TRBD1. Germline-derived CDR1 and CDR2 are MDHEN and SYDVKM. The V and J ends lost 4 bases and 0 bases, in that order; junction bases with no gene match: 4. The CDR3 length is 16 residues. CDR3 residues: CASSSTGQGDQETQYF. The CDR3 DNA reads as TGTGCCAGCAGTTCGACGGGACAGGGGGACCAAGAGACCCAGTACTTC.

Comment on this clone: The junction and the germline gene differ at one end; a read error may be behind it. The sample has other DNA sequences that encode this CDR3 too. The chain recombines TRBV5-6 with TRBJ2-1, with 10 bases matching TRBD1. CDR1 and CDR2 (germline): SGHDT, YYEEEE. The CDR3 contains 14 residues. In DNA form, the CDR3 reads TGTGCTAGCAGCACATGGACAGGGGGTAATGAGCAGTTCTTC. This gives the protein CASSTWTGGNEQFF.

This clone was observed a few times. CDR3: CASSWSGGFQPQHF. CDR3 DNA sequence: TGTGCCAGCAGCTGGTCTGGGGGGTTTCAGCCCCAGCATTTT. The chain recombines TRBV11-2 with TRBJ1-5; D is possibly TRBD1 (5 bases). The CDR3 is 14 residues long. The V end was cut by 4 bases, the J end by 6 bases, with 13 bases between. The germline V gene has CDR1 SGHAT and CDR2 FQNNGV.

This clone was seen a few times. The V call is TRBV5-1, the J call TRBJ2-1, with 7 bases lining up with TRBD1. The V and J ends lost 2 bases and 13 bases, in that order; junction bases with no gene match: 9. CDR1 and CDR2 (germline): SGHRS, YFSETQ. CDR3 length equals 13 residues. The CDR3: CASSFGRQGDQFF. CDR3 coding DNA: TGCGCCAGCAGCTTCGGCAGGCAGGGGGATCAGTTCTTC.

The chain has TRBV9 and TRBJ1-3; D may be TRBD1 (6 bases). This CDR3 region has 13 residues. Trimming shortened V by 3 bases and J by 5 bases, and 9 bases separated the two germline ends. Per the germline V gene, CDR1 is SGDLS and CDR2 is YYNGEE. CDR3 protein: CASSDRVRNTIYF. The CDR3 DNA reads as TGTGCCAGCAGCGACAGGGTTCGAAACACCATATATTTT.

The rearrangement joins TRBV29-1 to TRBJ1-4; D is perhaps TRBD1 (5 bases). CDR1 and CDR2 from the germline V gene are SQVTM and ANQGSEA. The CDR3 contains 15 residues. The ends were cut back, 4 bases at V and 0 bases at J, with 12 bases in the middle. The CDR3 bases are TGCAGCGTTGGTGGGACTGCTGCAACTAATGAAAAACTGTTTTTT. Translated: CSVGGTAATNEKLFF.

The chain employs TRBV18 and TRBJ2-7, with TRBD2 matching over 13 bases. Losses at the gene ends were 4 bases for V and 6 bases for J; bases not matched to a gene: 6. The CDR3 contains 15 residues. Germline V gene lookup returns CDR1 KGHSH and CDR2 LQKENI. In DNA, the CDR3 is TGTGCCAGCTCACGTGGACTAGCGGGAGCACGCGAGCAGTACTTC. Residues: CASSRGLAGAREQYF.

This chain links TRBV5-4 with TRBJ2-7; a possible D gene is TRBD2 (5 bases). The CDR3 extends over 16 amino acids. V was trimmed by 4 bases and J by 3 bases, leaving 20 bases between them. Germline V gene data show CDR1 as SGHNT and CDR2 as YYREEE (reference sequence). CDR3 DNA sequence: TGTGCCAGCAGCCCCTTGGGAGAAGGGAGTCTCTACGAGCAGTACTTC. It encodes CASSPLGEGSLYEQYF. Filled out from reference TRBV5-4 and TRBJ2-7, the complete variable domain reads ETGVTQSPTHLIKTRGQQVTLRCSSQSGHNTVSWYQQALGQGPQFIFQYYREEENGRGNFPPRFSGLQFPNYSSELNVNALELDDSALYLCASSPLGEGSLYEQYFGPGTRLTVT.